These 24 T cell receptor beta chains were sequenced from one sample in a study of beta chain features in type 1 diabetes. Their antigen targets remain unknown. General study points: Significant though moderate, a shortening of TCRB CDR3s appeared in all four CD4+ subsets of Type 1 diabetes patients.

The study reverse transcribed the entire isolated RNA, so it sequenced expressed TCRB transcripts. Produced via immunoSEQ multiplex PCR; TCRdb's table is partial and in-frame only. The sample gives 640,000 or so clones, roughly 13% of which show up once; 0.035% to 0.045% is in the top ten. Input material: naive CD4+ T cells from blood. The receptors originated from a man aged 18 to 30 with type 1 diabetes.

DNA for the CDR3: TGTGCCTGGAGTTTGGGGCAGGGGGTTTATCAGCCCCAGCATTTT. Its protein is CAWSLGQGVYQPQHF. The J gene is TRBJ1-5, the V gene TRBV30; TRBD1 agrees at 7 bases. V was pared by 2 bases and J by 5 bases, with 9 bases of the junction left unmatched. The CDR3 loop spans 15 amino acids. Germline V gives CDR1 GTSNPN, CDR2 SVGIG (reference sequence). Using reference TRBV30 and TRBJ1-5 for the parts outside the CDR3, the full variable domain is SQTIHQWPATLVQPVGSPLSLECTVEGTSNPNLYWYRQAAGRGLQLLFYSVGIGQISSEVPQNLSASRPQDRQFILSSKKLLLSDSGFYLCAWSLGQGVYQPQHFGDGTRLSIL.

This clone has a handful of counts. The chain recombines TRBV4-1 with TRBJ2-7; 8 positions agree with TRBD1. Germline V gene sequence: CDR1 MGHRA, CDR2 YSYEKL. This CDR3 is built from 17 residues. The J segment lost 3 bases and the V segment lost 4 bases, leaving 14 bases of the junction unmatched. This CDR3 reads CASSPAAGGGWDYEQYF. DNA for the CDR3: TGCGCCAGCAGCCCTGCCGCAGGGGGCGGATGGGACTACGAGCAGTACTTC.

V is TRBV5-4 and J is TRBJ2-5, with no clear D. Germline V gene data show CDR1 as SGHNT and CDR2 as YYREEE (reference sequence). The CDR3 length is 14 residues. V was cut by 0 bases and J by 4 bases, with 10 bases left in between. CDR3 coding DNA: TGTGCCAGCAGCTTGGTTGGCCCGGGAGAGACCCAGTACTTC. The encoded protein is CASSLVGPGETQYF.

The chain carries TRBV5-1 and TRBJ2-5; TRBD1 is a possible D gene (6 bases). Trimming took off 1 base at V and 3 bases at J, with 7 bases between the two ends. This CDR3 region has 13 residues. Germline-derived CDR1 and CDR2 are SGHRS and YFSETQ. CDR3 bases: TGCGCCAGCAGCTTGACAGGGAAAGAGACCCAGTACTTC. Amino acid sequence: CASSLTGKETQYF.

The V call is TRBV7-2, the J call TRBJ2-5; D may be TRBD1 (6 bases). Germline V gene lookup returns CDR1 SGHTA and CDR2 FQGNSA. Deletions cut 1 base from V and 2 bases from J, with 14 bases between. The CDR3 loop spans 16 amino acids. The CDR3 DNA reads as TGTGCCAGCAGCTTAGTGAAGTGGACAGATCAAGAGACCCAGTACTTC. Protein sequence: CASSLVKWTDQETQYF.

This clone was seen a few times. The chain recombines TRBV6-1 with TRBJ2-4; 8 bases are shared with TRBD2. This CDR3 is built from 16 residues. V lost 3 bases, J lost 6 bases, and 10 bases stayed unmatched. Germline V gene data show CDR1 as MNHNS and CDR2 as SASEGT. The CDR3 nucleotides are TGTGCCAGCAGTGACCCCGTAGCGGGGACCTCAAACATTCAGTACTTC. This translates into CASSDPVAGTSNIQYF.

This chain's CDR3 is CASSEQGNEQFF. The CDR3 DNA follows: TGTGCCAGCAGTGAACAGGGAAATGAGCAGTTCTTC. The genes are TRBV6-1 and TRBJ2-1; tentative D call: TRBD1 (5 bases). Germline-derived CDR1 and CDR2 are MNHNS and SASEGT. The CDR3 covers 12 residues. V lost 2 bases and J lost 7, with 6 bases in between.

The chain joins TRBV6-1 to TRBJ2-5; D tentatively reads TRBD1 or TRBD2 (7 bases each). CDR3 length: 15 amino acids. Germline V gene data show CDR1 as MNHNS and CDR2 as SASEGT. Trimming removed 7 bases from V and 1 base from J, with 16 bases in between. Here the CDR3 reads CASTETGRVQETQYF. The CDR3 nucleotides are TGTGCCAGCACCGAGACAGGGAGGGTCCAAGAGACCCAGTACTTC.

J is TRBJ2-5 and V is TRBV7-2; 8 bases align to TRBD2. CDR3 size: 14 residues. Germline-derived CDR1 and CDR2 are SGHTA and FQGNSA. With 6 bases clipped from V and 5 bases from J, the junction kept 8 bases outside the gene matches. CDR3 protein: CASRIPGGLETQYF. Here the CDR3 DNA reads TGTGCCAGCAGGATACCGGGGGGGTTGGAGACCCAGTACTTC.

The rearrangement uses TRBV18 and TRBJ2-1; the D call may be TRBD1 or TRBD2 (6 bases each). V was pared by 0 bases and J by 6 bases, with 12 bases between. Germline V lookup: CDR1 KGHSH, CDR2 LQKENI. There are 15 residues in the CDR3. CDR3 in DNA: TGTGCCAGCTCACCACCATCGGGGGCGGGCAATGAGCAGTTCTTC. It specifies CASSPPSGAGNEQFF.

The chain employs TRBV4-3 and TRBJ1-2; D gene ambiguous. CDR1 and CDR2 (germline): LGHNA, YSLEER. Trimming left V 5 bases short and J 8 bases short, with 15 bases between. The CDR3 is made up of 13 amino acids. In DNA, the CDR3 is TGCGCCAGCAGCTTAAGCGGGGTGGAAGGCTACACCTTC. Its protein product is CASSLSGVEGYTF.

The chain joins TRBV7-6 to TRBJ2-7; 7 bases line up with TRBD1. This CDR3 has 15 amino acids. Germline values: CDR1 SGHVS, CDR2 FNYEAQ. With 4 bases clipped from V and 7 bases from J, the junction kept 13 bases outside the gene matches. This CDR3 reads CASSSNGNRGQEQYF. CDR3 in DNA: TGTGCCAGCAGCTCCAATGGAAACAGGGGTCAAGAGCAGTACTTC.

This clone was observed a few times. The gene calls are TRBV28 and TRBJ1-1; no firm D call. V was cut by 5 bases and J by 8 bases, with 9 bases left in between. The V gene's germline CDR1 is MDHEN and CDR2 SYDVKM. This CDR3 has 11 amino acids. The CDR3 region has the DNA TGTGCCAGCAGTCAACCTAGGGAAGCTTTCTTT. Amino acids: CASSQPREAFF.

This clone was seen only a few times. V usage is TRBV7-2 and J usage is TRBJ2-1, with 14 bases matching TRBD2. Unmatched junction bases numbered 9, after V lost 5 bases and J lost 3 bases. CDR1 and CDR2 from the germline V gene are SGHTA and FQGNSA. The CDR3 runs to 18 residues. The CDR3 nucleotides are TGTGCCAGCAGCATACCCGGGACTAGCGGGAGATTCTACAATGAGCAGTTCTTC. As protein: CASSIPGTSGRFYNEQFF.

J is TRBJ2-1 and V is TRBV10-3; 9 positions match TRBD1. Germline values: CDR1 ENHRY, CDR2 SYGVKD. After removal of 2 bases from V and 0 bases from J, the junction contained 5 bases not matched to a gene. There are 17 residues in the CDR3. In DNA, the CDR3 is TGTGCCATCAGTGAGCCCGAGACAGGGGGCTCCTACAATGAGCAGTTCTTC. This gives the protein CAISEPETGGSYNEQFF.

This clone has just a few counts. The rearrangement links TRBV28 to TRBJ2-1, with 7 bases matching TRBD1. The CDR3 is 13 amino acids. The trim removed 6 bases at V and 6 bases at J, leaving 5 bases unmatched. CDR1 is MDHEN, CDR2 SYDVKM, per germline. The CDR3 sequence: CASRPTGRNEQFF. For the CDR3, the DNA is TGTGCCAGCAGGCCGACAGGGCGCAATGAGCAGTTCTTC.

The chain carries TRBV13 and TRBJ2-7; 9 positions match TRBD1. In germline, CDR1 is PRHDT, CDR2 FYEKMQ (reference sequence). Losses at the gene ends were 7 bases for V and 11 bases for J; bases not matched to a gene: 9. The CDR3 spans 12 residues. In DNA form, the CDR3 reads TGTGCCAGCACCCCACGGACAGGGGTTAAGTACTTC. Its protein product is CASTPRTGVKYF.

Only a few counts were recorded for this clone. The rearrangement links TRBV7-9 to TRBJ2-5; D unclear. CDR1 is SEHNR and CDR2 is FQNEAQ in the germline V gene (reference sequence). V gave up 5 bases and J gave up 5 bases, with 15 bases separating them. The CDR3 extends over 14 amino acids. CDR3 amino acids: CASSQTLAQETQYF. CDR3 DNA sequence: TGTGCCAGCAGCCAGACACTGGCGCAGGAGACCCAGTACTTC.

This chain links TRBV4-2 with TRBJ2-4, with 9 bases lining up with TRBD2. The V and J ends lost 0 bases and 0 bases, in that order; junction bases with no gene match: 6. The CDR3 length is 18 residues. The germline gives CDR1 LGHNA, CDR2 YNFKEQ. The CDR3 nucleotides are TGTGCCAGCAGCCAAGATTCGACTAGCGGTTTAGCCAAAAACATTCAGTACTTC. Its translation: CASSQDSTSGLAKNIQYF.

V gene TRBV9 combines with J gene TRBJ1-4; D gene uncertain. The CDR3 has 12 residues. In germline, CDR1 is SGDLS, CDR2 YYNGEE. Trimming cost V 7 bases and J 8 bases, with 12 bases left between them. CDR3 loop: CASSGVSEKLFF. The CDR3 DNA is TGTGCCAGCTCCGGGGTAAGCGAAAAACTGTTTTTT.

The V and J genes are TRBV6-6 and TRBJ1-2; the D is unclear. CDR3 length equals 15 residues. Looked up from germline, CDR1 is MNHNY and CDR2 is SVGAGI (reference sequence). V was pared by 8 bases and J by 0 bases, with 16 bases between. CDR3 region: CASQRTVEANYGYTF. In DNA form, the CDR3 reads TGTGCCAGCCAACGGACGGTCGAAGCTAACTATGGCTACACCTTC.

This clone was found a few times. The CDR3: CASSQGQGAPQGGELFF. CDR3 in DNA: TGTGCCAGCAGCCAAGGACAGGGGGCCCCCCAGGGCGGGGAGCTGTTTTTT. The chain carries TRBV4-2 and TRBJ2-2; 10 bases fit TRBD1. With 1 base clipped from V and 7 bases from J, the junction kept 9 bases outside the gene matches. The V gene's germline CDR1 is LGHNA and CDR2 YNFKEQ. This CDR3 contains 17 residues.

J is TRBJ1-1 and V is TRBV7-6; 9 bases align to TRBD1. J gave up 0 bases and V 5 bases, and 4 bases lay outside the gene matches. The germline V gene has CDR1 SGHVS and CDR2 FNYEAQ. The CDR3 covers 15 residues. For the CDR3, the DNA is TGTGCCAGCAGCCCAAGGGACAGGGTGAACACTGAAGCTTTCTTT. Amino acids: CASSPRDRVNTEAFF.

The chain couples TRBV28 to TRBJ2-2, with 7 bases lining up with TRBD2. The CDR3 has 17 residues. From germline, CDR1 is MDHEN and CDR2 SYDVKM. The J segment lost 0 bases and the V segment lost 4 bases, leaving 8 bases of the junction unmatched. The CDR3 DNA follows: TGTGCCAGCAGTTACCCCCTCGGGGGGACGAACACCGGGGAGCTGTTTTTT. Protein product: CASSYPLGGTNTGELFF.